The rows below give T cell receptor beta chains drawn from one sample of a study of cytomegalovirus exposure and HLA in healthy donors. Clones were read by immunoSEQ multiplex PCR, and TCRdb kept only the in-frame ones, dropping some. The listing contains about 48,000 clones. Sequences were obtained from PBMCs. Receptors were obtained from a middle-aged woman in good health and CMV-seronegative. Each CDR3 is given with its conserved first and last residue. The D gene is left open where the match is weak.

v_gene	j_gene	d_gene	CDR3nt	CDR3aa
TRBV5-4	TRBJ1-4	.	TGTGCCAGCAGCCCGGGGGGGGGCACTGAAAAACTGTTTTTT	CASSPGGGTEKLFF
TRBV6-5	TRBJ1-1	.	TGTGCCAGCGTGAGTAGGGGGAACACTGAAGCTTTCTTT	CASVSRGNTEAFF
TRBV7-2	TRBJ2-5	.	TGTGCCAGCAGCGTAGAGAGTTGGGGGGGCCCGTACCAAGAGACCCAGTACTTC	CASSVESWGGPYQETQYF
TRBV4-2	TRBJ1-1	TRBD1	TGTGCCAGCAGCCAAGGGACAGGGGATTCGTTGCGAGCTTTCTTT	CASSQGTGDSLRAFF
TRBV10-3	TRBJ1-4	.	TGTGCCATCAGTCCGGGTGCAACTAATGAAAAACTGTTTTTT	CAISPGATNEKLFF
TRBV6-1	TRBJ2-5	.	TGTGCCAGCAGATTCAGTATCCAAGAGACCCAGTACTTC	CASRFSIQETQYF
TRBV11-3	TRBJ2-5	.	TGTGCCAGCAGCTTTGGGCGGGGCCAAGAGACCCAGTACTTC	CASSFGRGQETQYF
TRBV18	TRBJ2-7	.	TGTGCCAGCTCGACAGGTTTGAGAGAGCAGTACTTC	CASSTGLREQYF
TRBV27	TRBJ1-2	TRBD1	TGTGCCAGCAGTCAGACAGGGAACTATGGCTACACCTTC	CASSQTGNYGYTF
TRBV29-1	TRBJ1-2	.	TGCAGCGTTGAGAGTTCTGACTATGGCTACACCTTC	CSVESSDYGYTF
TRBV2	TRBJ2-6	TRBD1	TGTGCCAGCATGTTCACAGGGGTCTCTGGGGCCAACGTCCTGACTTTC	CASMFTGVSGANVLTF
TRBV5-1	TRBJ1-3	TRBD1	TGCGCCAGCAGCTTGGACAGGGGAGCTAACACCATATATTTT	CASSLDRGANTIYF
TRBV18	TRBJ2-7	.	TGTGCCAGCTCACCACGACAGGAGACCGGGGTGGAGCAGTACTTC	CASSPRQETGVEQYF
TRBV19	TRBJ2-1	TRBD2	TGTGCCAGTAGTCCCTCCCCGGGACTAGCGGGGCATTCCTACAATGAGCAGTTCTTC	CASSPSPGLAGHSYNEQFF
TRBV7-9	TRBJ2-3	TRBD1	TGTGCCAGCTGGACAACCACAGGGGTTGATACGCAGTATTTT	CASWTTTGVDTQYF
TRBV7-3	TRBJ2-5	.	TGTGCCAGCAGCTTAGCGGGAAGGTTCCAAGAGACCCAGTACTTC	CASSLAGRFQETQYF
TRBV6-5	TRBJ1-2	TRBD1	TGTGCCAGCAGTTACCCAGGACAGGGGGCGCATGGCTACACCTTC	CASSYPGQGAHGYTF
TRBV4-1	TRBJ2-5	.	TGCGCCAGCAGCCAAGATTCGACAGGACAAGAGACCCAGTACTTC	CASSQDSTGQETQYF
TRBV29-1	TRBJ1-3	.	TGCAGCGTTGAAGCGGGGGGCTCCTCTGGAAACACCATATATTTT	CSVEAGGSSGNTIYF
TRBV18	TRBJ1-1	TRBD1	TGTGCCAGCTCACCAGCGACAGGGTCGAACACTGAAGCTTTCTTT	CASSPATGSNTEAFF
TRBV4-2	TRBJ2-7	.	TGTGCCAGCAGCCAAGGCGGGACCTACGAGCAGTACTTC	CASSQGGTYEQYF
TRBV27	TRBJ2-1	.	TGTGCCAGCACCCCAGGACAGCGATCCTACAATGAGCAGTTCTTC	CASTPGQRSYNEQFF
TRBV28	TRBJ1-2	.	TGTGCCAGCGGCAGGGTCTATGGCTACACCTTC	CASGRVYGYTF
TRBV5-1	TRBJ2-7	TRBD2	TGCGCCAGCAGCCCGTTGACTAGCGGGAGCGGGTACGAGCAGTACTTC	CASSPLTSGSGYEQYF
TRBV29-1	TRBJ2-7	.	TGCAGCGCCGGAACCCGGGCCTACGAGCAGTACTTC	CSAGTRAYEQYF
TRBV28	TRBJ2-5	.	TGTGCCAGCAGAAACCAGGGGCCCAAACACCAAGAGACCCAGTACTTC	CASRNQGPKHQETQYF
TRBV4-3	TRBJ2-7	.	TGCGCCAGCAGCCAAGATTTGACGAGACAGTATTACTACGAGCAGTACTTC	CASSQDLTRQYYYEQYF
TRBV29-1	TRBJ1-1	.	TGCAGCGCCGTCCCCTCCGGGGGTTTCACTGAAGCTTTCTTT	CSAVPSGGFTEAFF
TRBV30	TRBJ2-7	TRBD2	TGTGCCTGGAGTGCGGCTAGCGGAGCCTACGAGCAGTACTTC	CAWSAASGAYEQYF
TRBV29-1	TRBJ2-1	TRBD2	TGCAGCGTTGAAAAGGGGAGGCTAGCGGGCTCCGATAGGCAGTTCTTC	CSVEKGRLAGSDRQFF
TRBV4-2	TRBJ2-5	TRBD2	TGTGCCAGCAGCCAAGAAGAGCGGGGGGAGACCCAGTACTTC	CASSQEERGETQYF
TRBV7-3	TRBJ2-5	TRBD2	TGTGCCAGCAGCTTAGACGGGAGGGCCGCGGAGACCCAGTACTTC	CASSLDGRAAETQYF
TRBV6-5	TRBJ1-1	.	TGTGCCAGCAGGCGCCCAGACGGGAGGGCTTTCTTT	CASRRPDGRAFF
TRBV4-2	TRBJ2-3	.	TGTGCCAGCAGCCAAGATCTCGGGGGTACGCAGTATTTT	CASSQDLGGTQYF
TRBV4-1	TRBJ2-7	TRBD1	TGCGCCAGCAGCCAGTCCGGGACAGGGGCCTACGAGCAGTACTTC	CASSQSGTGAYEQYF
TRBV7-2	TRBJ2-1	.	TGTGCCAGCAGCCCTCACCCGACACAGCGGTTAGCCGACAATGAGCAGTTCTTC	CASSPHPTQRLADNEQFF
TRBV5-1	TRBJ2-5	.	TGCGCCAGCAGCTTGTCGCCTAGCCTTTGGGAGACCCAGTACTTC	CASSLSPSLWETQYF
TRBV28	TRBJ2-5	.	TGTGCCAGCAGTGACAAGACAGAGTACCAAGAGACCCAGTACTTC	CASSDKTEYQETQYF
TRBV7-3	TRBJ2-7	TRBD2	TGTGCCAGCAGCCCGTTAGCGGGAGGGCCTGGAGAGCAGTACTTC	CASSPLAGGPGEQYF
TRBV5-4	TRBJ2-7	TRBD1	TGTGCCAGCAGCTTTCGGTCCGGGACAGGGGGTTACGAGCAGTACTTC	CASSFRSGTGGYEQYF
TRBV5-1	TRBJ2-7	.	TGCGCCAGCACCAGCCCGACTCGTGGGTTTCATGAGCAGTACTTC	CASTSPTRGFHEQYF
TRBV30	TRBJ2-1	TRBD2	TGTGCCGGGAGTATCCGCGGGACTAGAAGATTCGAGCAGTTCTTC	CAGSIRGTRRFEQFF
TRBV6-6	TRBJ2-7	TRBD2	TGTGCCAGCAGTTATTTTACTAGCGGAACCTACGAGCAGTACTTC	CASSYFTSGTYEQYF
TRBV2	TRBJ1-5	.	TGTGCCAGCAGGGCAGGGTTGAGCAATCAGCCCCAGCATTTT	CASRAGLSNQPQHF
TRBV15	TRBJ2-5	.	TGTGCCACCAGCCGGAGACGGGGCCAAGAGACCCAGTACTTC	CATSRRRGQETQYF
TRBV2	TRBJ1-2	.	TGTGCCAGCAGTGATCAGGTTGGCTACACCTTC	CASSDQVGYTF
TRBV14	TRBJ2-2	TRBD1	TGTGCCAGCAGCCAAGGAACCGGGACAGATAATCCCGGGGAGCTGTTTTTT	CASSQGTGTDNPGELFF
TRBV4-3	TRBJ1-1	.	TGCGCCAGCAGCCAGTACTACACGATACAGGTTCACACTGAAGCTTTCTTT	CASSQYYTIQVHTEAFF
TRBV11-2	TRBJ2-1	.	TGTGCCAGCAGCTTCTTCGGGAGTTCGCCCTACAATGAGCAGTTCTTC	CASSFFGSSPYNEQFF
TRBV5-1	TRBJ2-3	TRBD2	TGCGCCAGCAGTAGGCTAGCGGGAGGGGGAATGGATACGCAGTATTTT	CASSRLAGGGMDTQYF